These 8 T cell receptor beta chains came from one sample sequenced in a study of T cells in Graves' hyperthyroidism and ophthalmopathy. RNA transcripts served as the template for amplifying TCR beta CDR3 regions. In the first-round RT-PCR of the TCR CDR3, the HTBI primer set was used. Via MiXCR, TCRdb re-called the multiplex PCR reads, giving one row per CDR3 protein. This table holds around 540,000 distinct CDR3 sequences, around 16% found once. Sequencing was performed on blood. The receptor set was obtained from a woman in her twenties or thirties with Graves' ophthalmopathy.

The table lists this clonotype with a few counts. V is TRBV5-8 and J is TRBJ2-3; 12 positions agree with TRBD1. Germline V CDR1 and CDR2: SGHTS, YDEGEE. The J segment lost 6 bases and the V segment lost 4 bases, leaving 6 bases of the junction unmatched. The length of the CDR3 is 15 residues. This CDR3 is CASSPGTGGSDTQYF. The DNA for the CDR3 is TGTGCCAGCAGCCCTGGGACAGGGGGCTCGGATACGCAGTATTTT.

In regard to this clonotype: This may come from a read error, since a much larger clone is one base off. The rearrangement uses TRBV28 and TRBJ2-1; 7 bases align to TRBD1. Germline assignment: CDR1 MDHEN and CDR2 SYDVKM. The CDR3 sequence is 15 residues long. V trimming: 6 bases; J trimming: 5 bases; junction bases outside the gene matches: 10. The CDR3 sequence: CASSLDRVPHNEQFF. CDR3 DNA sequence: TGTGCCAGCAGCCTCGACAGGGTGCCCCACAATGAGCAGTTCTTC.

The rearrangement links TRBV4-1 to TRBJ2-1; 14 bases map to TRBD2. The junction had 9 bases not matched to a gene; V was cut back by 0 bases and J by 8 bases. From germline, CDR1 is MGHRA and CDR2 YSYEKL. This CDR3 comprises 18 residues. The CDR3, as DNA: TGCGCCAGCAGCCAAGATAAAGGGACTAGCGGGAGTCGGGATGAGCAGTTCTTC. Its protein is CASSQDKGTSGSRDEQFF.

This rearrangement joins TRBV27 to TRBJ2-7, with D possibly being TRBD2 (7 bases). The CDR3 spans 13 residues. Trimming cost V 7 bases and J 5 bases, with 15 bases left between them. Germline CDR1 and CDR2: MNHEY and SMNVEV (reference sequence). This CDR3 is CASTLAGANEQYF. In DNA form, the CDR3 reads TGTGCCAGCACCCTGGCGGGGGCCAACGAGCAGTACTTC.

This clonotype showed up just a few times. This chain connects TRBV5-6 to TRBJ1-2; 7 positions agree with TRBD1. The CDR3 is 14 amino acids. Germline trimming cut 3 bases from V and 1 base from J; bases unmatched to any gene: 3. The germline gives CDR1 SGHDT, CDR2 YYEEEE. The CDR3 coding sequence is TGTGCCAGCAGCTGGGGACAGTTTAACTATGGCTACACCTTC. This gives the protein CASSWGQFNYGYTF.

There are a few counts of this clonotype. This chain joins TRBV6-2 or TRBV6-3 and TRBJ1-2; TRBD1 matches 9 bases. CDR3 length: 17 residues. Per germline, CDR1 MNHEY and CDR2 SVGEGT. With V trimmed by 5 bases and J by 3 bases, 13 bases remained unmatched. CDR3 sequence: CASSPLSGTGMDYGYTF. CDR3 nucleotide sequence: TGTGCCAGCAGTCCTCTATCCGGGACAGGGATGGACTATGGCTACACCTTC.

This clonotype was observed at least ten times. The chain employs TRBV7-2 and TRBJ2-5; D not resolved. The CDR3 covers 12 residues. The germline V gene has CDR1 SGHTA and CDR2 FQGNSA. V was shortened by 2 bases and J by 4 bases, with 5 bases between the two germline ends. CDR3 protein: CASSLQRETQYF. CDR3 sequence (DNA): TGTGCCAGCAGCTTACAACGAGAGACCCAGTACTTC. Filled out from reference TRBV7-2 and TRBJ2-5, the complete variable domain reads GAGVSQSPSNKVTEKGKDVELRCDPISGHTALYWYRQSLGQGLEFLIYFQGNSAPDKSGLPSDRFSAERTGGSVSTLTIQRTQQEDSAVYLCASSLQRETQYFGPGTRLLVL.

In its sample, this clonotype was seen many times. The chain couples TRBV5-1 to TRBJ2-7; D not certain. The germline V gene encodes CDR1 SGHRS and CDR2 YFSETQ. Trimming cost V 2 bases and J 5 bases, with 5 bases left between them. This CDR3 region has 11 residues. The CDR3 coding sequence is TGCGCCAGCAGCTTTCGGGACGAGCAGTACTTC. Encoded protein: CASSFRDEQYF.